Following are 21 T cell receptor beta chains from one sample sequenced in a study of T-cell reconstitution after alpha-beta-depleted transplantation in children. The library targeted TCRbeta and was prepared with unique molecular identifiers. TCRdb called the PCR reads again in MiXCR, with one record for every CDR3 protein. The data contain 700,000 or so distinct CDR3 sequences, around 13% of them singletons. The input for sequencing was PBMCs, taken before TCRalphabeta/CD19-depleted stem cell transplant. Receptor source: a girl aged 2 to 9 with congenital amegakaryocytic thrombocytopenia, due to receive a stem cell transplant.

The V call is TRBV7-6, the J call TRBJ2-2, with a weak D call TRBD1 (5 bases). The CDR3 loop spans 17 amino acids. Trimming shortened V by 4 bases and J by 4 bases, and 19 bases separated the two germline ends. Germline CDR1 and CDR2: SGHVS and FNYEAQ. The CDR3: CASSSLREDIATGELFF. The CDR3 region has the DNA TGTGCCAGCAGCTCCCTAAGAGAGGACATCGCCACCGGGGAGCTGTTTTTT.

The CDR3 region is CASSQIAGATGELFF. The CDR3, as DNA: TGTGCCAGCAGTCAAATAGCGGGAGCCACCGGGGAGCTGTTTTTT. This chain joins TRBV6-1 and TRBJ2-2, with 9 bases lining up with TRBD2. V dropped 5 bases and J dropped 4; count of bases not matched to a gene: 5. Germline lookup yields CDR1 MNHNS and CDR2 SASEGT. This CDR3 is built from 15 residues.

This clonotype showed up many times. The chain carries TRBV29-1 and TRBJ1-1, with TRBD1 matching 7 bases. The germline gives CDR1 SQVTM, CDR2 ANQGSEA. There are 11 residues in the CDR3. The ends lost 7 bases at V and 4 bases at J; junction bases unmatched: 3. The chain's CDR3 is CSGDSTTEAFF. CDR3 bases: TGCAGCGGGGACAGCACCACTGAAGCTTTCTTT.

V gene TRBV5-1 combines with J gene TRBJ2-1; possible D gene TRBD2, 5 bases. The V end was cut by 4 bases, the J end by 0 bases, with 11 bases between. The germline gives CDR1 SGHRS, CDR2 YFSETQ. The CDR3 runs to 15 residues. The DNA for the CDR3 is TGCGCCAGCAGCCACGAGCGGCCCTCCTACAATGAGCAGTTCTTC. This sequence encodes CASSHERPSYNEQFF.

V gene TRBV12-3 or TRBV12-4 combines with J gene TRBJ2-5; TRBD1 agrees at 8 bases. The J segment lost 6 bases and the V segment lost 4 bases, leaving 13 bases of the junction unmatched. The CDR3 runs 16 residues. DNA of the CDR3: TGTGCCAGCAGTTCCGACAGGGGTTGGGGGTTCCAGACCCAGTACTTC. Its protein is CASSSDRGWGFQTQYF.

This clonotype was observed many times. The chain links TRBV9 to TRBJ2-1, with 9 bases lining up with TRBD2. With 0 bases clipped from V and 6 bases from J, the junction kept 7 bases outside the gene matches. This CDR3 spans 16 amino acids. Germline V gene data show CDR1 as SGDLS and CDR2 as YYNGEE. In DNA form, the CDR3 reads TGTGCCAGCAGCGTAGCTGGCGGGAGGGCGCGCAATGAGCAGTTCTTC. Translation gives CASSVAGGRARNEQFF.

A note on this clonotype: One junction end does not reproduce the germline sequence, and a read error may be involved. This chain links TRBV5-1 with TRBJ2-1; D gene uncertain. Germline lookup yields CDR1 SGHRS and CDR2 YFSETQ. The CDR3 consists of 17 residues. The CDR3 coding sequence is TGCGCCAGCAGCTCCCTCGTGGTAATGAGCTCCTACAATGAGCAATTCTTC. Translation gives CASSSLVVMSSYNEQFF. Looking up the rest from reference TRBV5-1 and TRBJ2-1 gives the full variable domain: KAGVTQTPRYLIKTRGQQVTLSCSPISGHRSVSWYQQTPGQGLQFLFEYFSETQRNKGNFPGRFSGRQFSNSRSEMNVSTLELGDSALYLCASSSLVVMSSYNEQFFGPGTRLTVL.

This clonotype was detected only a few times. This chain connects TRBV2 to TRBJ1-1; weak D call: TRBD1 (6 bases). Germline V gene sequence: CDR1 SNHLY, CDR2 FYNNEI. The CDR3 loop spans 11 amino acids. Trimming stripped 7 bases from V and 3 bases from J, with 6 bases between. The CDR3 sequence is CASNRDTEAFF. CDR3 nucleotide sequence: TGTGCCAGCAACAGGGACACTGAAGCTTTCTTT. The whole variable domain, filled in from reference TRBV2 and TRBJ1-1, reads EPEVTQTPSHQVTQMGQEVILRCVPISNHLYFYWYRQILGQKVEFLVSFYNNEISEKSEIFDDQFSVERPDGSNFTLKIRSTKLEDSAMYFCASNRDTEAFFGQGTRLTVV.

The V and J genes are TRBV7-2 and TRBJ2-2; D unresolved. The CDR3 extends over 13 amino acids. CDR1 is SGHTA, CDR2 FQGNSA, per germline. Trimming took off 4 bases at V and 6 bases at J, with 9 bases between the two ends. CDR3 sequence (DNA): TGTGCCAGCAGCTCCCTTAGGGCCGGGGAGCTGTTTTTT. Its protein product is CASSSLRAGELFF. Drawing the rest from reference TRBV7-2 and TRBJ2-2, the complete variable domain is GAGVSQSPSNKVTEKGKDVELRCDPISGHTALYWYRQSLGQGLEFLIYFQGNSAPDKSGLPSDRFSAERTGGSVSTLTIQRTQQEDSAVYLCASSSLRAGELFFGEGSRLTVL.

This chain uses TRBV7-9 with TRBJ2-1; D might be TRBD2 (6 bases). CDR3 length: 15 amino acids. Germline CDR1 is SEHNR and CDR2 is FQNEAQ (reference sequence). Trimming removed 1 base from V and 6 bases from J, with 13 bases in between. The DNA of the CDR3 is TGTGCCAGCAGCTTAGGACTAGTAGGAGTCAATGAGCAGTTCTTC. The encoded protein is CASSLGLVGVNEQFF.

The rearrangement joins TRBV11-2 to TRBJ1-5; 8 positions match TRBD1. CDR1 and CDR2 (germline): SGHAT, FQNNGV. The CDR3 length is 17 residues. The J segment lost 7 bases and the V segment lost 0 bases, leaving 11 bases of the junction unmatched. DNA of the CDR3: TGTGCCAGCAGCTTAGACCCTGGACAGGGCGTAGCGCAGCCCCAGCATTTT. Protein: CASSLDPGQGVAQPQHF.

This clonotype showed up many times. The rearrangement joins TRBV5-6 to TRBJ1-5, with TRBD1 as a possible D gene (5 bases). Trimming pared 0 bases from V and 1 base from J, leaving 8 bases between. The germline CDR1 and CDR2 sequences are SGHDT and YYEEEE. CDR3 length: 15 amino acids. CDR3 residues: CASSLGGPSNQPQHF. The CDR3 DNA reads TGTGCCAGCAGCTTGGGGGGCCCCAGCAATCAGCCCCAGCATTTT.

This clonotype was seen at least ten times. V is TRBV10-3 and J is TRBJ2-5; the D is unclear. The CDR3 consists of 15 residues. The V end was cut by 3 bases, the J end by 0 bases, with 11 bases between. Germline CDR1 ENHRY, CDR2 SYGVKD. CDR3 region: CAISDLAVDQETQYF. CDR3 in DNA: TGTGCCATCAGTGACCTGGCGGTTGACCAAGAGACCCAGTACTTC.

This clonotype was seen repeatedly, ten times or more. CDR3 residues: CASSGAGTGELFF. Written as DNA, the CDR3 is TGTGCCAGCAGCGGAGCAGGTACCGGGGAGCTGTTTTTT. The chain couples TRBV9 to TRBJ2-2, with no clear D. The CDR3 extends over 13 amino acids. V lost 3 bases, J lost 5 bases, and 8 bases lay in between. CDR1 and CDR2 from the germline V gene are SGDLS and YYNGEE.

The table lists this clonotype with many counts. The chain links TRBV7-9 to TRBJ2-1; 8 positions match TRBD1. The CDR3 has 16 amino acids. J was trimmed by 3 bases and V by 2 bases; bases with no gene match: 6. From germline, CDR1 is SEHNR and CDR2 FQNEAQ (reference sequence). The DNA of the CDR3 is TGTGCCAGCAGCTTACTGACAGGGGAAAGCTACAATGAGCAGTTCTTC. This sequence encodes CASSLLTGESYNEQFF.

This clonotype has at least ten counts. The J gene is TRBJ1-1, the V gene TRBV20-1, with TRBD1 matching over 8 bases. The CDR3 extends over 12 amino acids. Germline V lookup: CDR1 DFQATT, CDR2 SNEGSKA (reference sequence). The V segment lost 7 bases and the J segment 12 bases; nucleotides outside the gene matches: 13. The CDR3 sequence is CSVPRGRGLTFF. The CDR3 nucleotides read TGCAGTGTCCCCAGGGGGCGCGGGTTGACTTTCTTT.

The chain employs TRBV7-9 and TRBJ2-7, with no clear D. CDR1 and CDR2 (germline): SEHNR, FQNEAQ (reference sequence). The CDR3 runs to 15 residues. Trimming removed 6 bases at V and 5 bases at J, with 20 bases between. CDR3 in DNA: TGTGCCAGCAGTTTCTCATCGGTCGGGTTGGACGAGCAGTACTTC. Its protein product is CASSFSSVGLDEQYF.

V and J are TRBV7-8 and TRBJ2-1, with TRBD2 matching 12 bases. The V gene's germline CDR1 is SGHVS and CDR2 FQNEAQ. The J segment lost 8 bases and the V segment lost 3 bases, leaving 8 bases of the junction unmatched. The CDR3 runs to 16 residues. CDR3 region: CASSFVWGLAGDEQFF. The CDR3 bases are TGTGCCAGCAGCTTTGTATGGGGACTAGCGGGCGATGAGCAGTTCTTC.

In this sample, this clonotype turned up many times. This rearrangement joins TRBV12-3 or TRBV12-4 to TRBJ1-2; 12 nucleotides align to TRBD1. The V gene end was trimmed by 6 bases and the J gene end by 7 bases; junction bases not matched to a gene: 6. The CDR3 totals 14 residues. The CDR3 is CASSLGQGAPGYTF. The CDR3 nucleotides read TGTGCCAGCAGCCTGGGACAGGGGGCTCCTGGCTACACCTTC.

The sample holds a few counts of this clonotype. This chain links TRBV5-1 with TRBJ1-3, with D uncertain. Deletions cut 2 bases from V and 4 bases from J, with 10 bases between. The CDR3 is made up of 14 amino acids. Germline V gene lookup returns CDR1 SGHRS and CDR2 YFSETQ. The CDR3 bases are TGCGCCAGCAGCTTTGACTCTGGAGGAAACACCATATATTTT. Translated: CASSFDSGGNTIYF.

V and J are TRBV20-1 and TRBJ2-2, with TRBD2 matching 10 bases. The junction had 4 bases not matched to a gene; V was cut back by 2 bases and J by 1 base. Germline loops: CDR1 DFQATT, CDR2 SNEGSKA (reference sequence). The CDR3 has 16 residues. The DNA of the CDR3 is TGCAGTGCTAGATCTATAGCGGGAGGGAACACCGGGGAGCTGTTTTTT. Translation: CSARSIAGGNTGELFF.